This T cell receptor (beta chain) derives from a study of vaccination and CD4 T cells after COVID-19. There are a few counts of this clonotype. Its matching antigen is unknown. Germline values: CDR1 SNHLY, CDR2 FYNNEI. The CDR3 spans 16 residues. V was trimmed by 1 base and J by 5 bases, leaving 15 bases between them. Sequencing of DNA taken from cultured CD4+ T cells relied on the Oncomine TCR Beta short-read assay. Once CD4+ T cells had been cultured, genomic DNA was extracted from them. TCRdb recomputed calls from the PCR reads with MiXCR, one row per CDR3 protein. Of about 21,000 distinct CDR3 sequences listed, 52% were seen once; the top ten hold 9.6%. The treatment is: approximately 10-day PBMC culture with coronavirus spike peptide pools or control peptides (ViraFEST assay). ViraFEST stimulated the growth of antigen-specific T cells using peptide pools and subsequently profiled their TCRs by sequencing. About 1.9 million PBMCs went into each well for culture with 7.5 to 10 IU/ml IL-2 and approximately 9 ug/ml peptide pools. Following a culture period (approximately 11 days), negative selection was used to isolate CD4+ T cells.

Specimen: CD4+ T cells from blood, cultured in vitro. This TCR was recovered from a human donor who had recovered from COVID-19. V usage is TRBV2 and J usage is TRBJ1-5, with D hard to call. CDR3 coding DNA: TGTGCCAGCAGTGAAGATTTTGGAAGGGCGCATCAGCCCCAGCATTTT. It yields the protein CASSEDFGRAHQPQHF.